This TCR beta chain is drawn from a study of T-cell memory formation after mild COVID-19. Study in general: TCR clusters were mostly donor specific. Notes on the study in general: A balance of CD4 and CD8 characterized clones contracting day 15 to 85, whereas later expanders leaned CD4+. There were some responding clones in pre-infection memory, which suggested that cross-reactive memory had joined.

Germline V gene lookup returns CDR1 LGHNA and CDR2 YSLEER. With V trimmed by 4 bases and J by 3 bases, 13 bases remained unmatched. The CDR3 totals 18 residues. TCRdb used MiXCR to reprocess the 5' RACE reads, holding one entry per CDR3 protein. The data hold 200,000 to 300,000 distinct CDR3 sequences, with 16% observed a single time. Remarks on this clonotype: Its antigen is currently unknown.

The clonotype was recovered from a man in his late teens or twenties who had mild COVID-19 (a few samples of this study predate the infection). Cell type and time point are not known. This chain connects TRBV4-3 to TRBJ1-5; 9 bases map to TRBD1. Specimen: PBMCs or a T cell subset sorted from them (not recorded which). CDR3 sequence (DNA): TGCGCCAGCAGCCGCGTAACAGGGGGCGAAACCCCCAATCAGCCCCAGCATTTT. Translating gives CASSRVTGGETPNQPQHF.